This record looks at one TCR beta chain sequence and its context. The antigen remains undetermined. MiXCR, applied by TCRdb to the reads, yields one record per CDR3 protein. The table lists around 750,000 distinct CDR3 sequences, approximately 32% of them singletons, with 9.5% to 15% in the top ten. The CDR3 runs to 18 residues. CDR1 is LNHDA, CDR2 SQIVND, per germline (reference sequence). The V gene end was trimmed by 5 bases and the J gene end by 2 bases; junction bases not matched to a gene: 6. This specimen comes from a study of T cell repertoires in cytomegalovirus infection. Study as a whole: Recently identified HLA-C-restricted and well-studied HLA-B-restricted CMV epitopes were used. Indications of both CMV infection and matching HLA type were provided by public TCR beta signatures.

Study-wide results and caveats: The ex vivo response showed dominance by HLA-C-restricted CMV-specific TCR beta clonotypes. Identification of carriers of CMV plus the relevant HLA was performed using cumulative public TCR beta family frequency.

The sample was cultured CD8+ T cells from PBMCs, taken from culture after CMV antigen stimulation. V is TRBV19 and J is TRBJ2-1, with TRBD2 identical over 16 bases. This clonotype was obtained from a human donor in good health (CMV status not recorded). Some clones in this sample may be carry-over from other donors' samples. CDR3 protein: CASSSGTSGGAPYNEQFF. The CDR3, as DNA: TGTGCCAGTAGTTCTGGGACTAGCGGGGGGGCCCCCTACAATGAGCAGTTCTTC. Full variable domain (rest looked up from reference TRBV19 and TRBJ2-1): DGGITQSPKYLFRKEGQNVTLSCEQNLNHDAMYWYRQDPGQGLRLIYYSQIVNDFQKGDIAEGYSVSREKKESFPLTVTSAQKNPTAFYLCASSSGTSGGAPYNEQFFGPGTRLTVL.